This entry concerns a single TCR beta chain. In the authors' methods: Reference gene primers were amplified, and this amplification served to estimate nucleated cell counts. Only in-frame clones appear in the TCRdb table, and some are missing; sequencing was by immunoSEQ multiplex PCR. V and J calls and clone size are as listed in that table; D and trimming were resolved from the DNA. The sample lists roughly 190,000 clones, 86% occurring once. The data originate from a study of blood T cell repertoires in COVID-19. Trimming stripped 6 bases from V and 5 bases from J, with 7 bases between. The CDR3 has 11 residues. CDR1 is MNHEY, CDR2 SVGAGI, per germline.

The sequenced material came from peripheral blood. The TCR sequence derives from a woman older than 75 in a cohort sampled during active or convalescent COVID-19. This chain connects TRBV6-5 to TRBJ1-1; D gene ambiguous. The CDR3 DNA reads TGTGCCAGCAGCGCGGGGACTGAAGCTTTCTTT. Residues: CASSAGTEAFF.